The 24 T cell receptor beta chains below come from one sample, sequenced in a study of cytomegalovirus exposure and HLA in healthy donors. Assay: immunoSEQ multiplex PCR; the TCRdb copy retains only in-frame clones and omits some. The sample contains around 190,000 clones, about 85% of which appear only once. The sequenced sample consisted of PBMCs. The source is a man between 18 and 35 years old in good health and CMV-seropositive.

This chain uses TRBV28 with TRBJ1-4, with D perhaps matching TRBD1 (5 bases). The ends were cut back, 8 bases at V and 7 bases at J, with 23 bases in the middle. The CDR3 has 16 amino acids. Germline V gives CDR1 MDHEN, CDR2 SYDVKM. The CDR3 is CASLSGAASNIEKLFF. The CDR3 coding sequence is TGTGCCAGCCTCAGTGGGGCCGCGTCGAATATTGAAAAACTGTTTTTT. The whole variable domain, remainder taken from reference TRBV28 and TRBJ1-4, is DVKVTQSSRYLVKRTGEKVFLECVQDMDHENMFWYRQDPGLGLRLIYFSYDVKMKEKGDIPEGYSVSREKKERFSLILESASTNQTSMYLCASLSGAASNIEKLFFGSGTQLSVL.

The genes are TRBV27 and TRBJ2-2, with D maybe TRBD2 (5 bases). In germline, CDR1 is MNHEY, CDR2 SMNVEV (reference sequence). The CDR3 is 14 amino acids. V dropped 4 bases and J dropped 0 bases, with 6 bases sitting between them. The CDR3 region has the DNA TGTGCCAGCAGTTCCGGGGCGAACACCGGGGAGCTGTTTTTT. This gives the protein CASSSGANTGELFF.

This chain connects TRBV11-2 to TRBJ2-7, with a weak D call TRBD1 (7 bases). V was pared by 8 bases and J by 1 base, with 15 bases between. The V gene's germline CDR1 is SGHAT and CDR2 FQNNGV. The CDR3 loop spans 14 amino acids. The CDR3 nucleotides are TGTGCCAGCGGGGGGACAGATCTTTCCTACGAGCAGTACTTC. Protein product: CASGGTDLSYEQYF.

This clone showed up just once. The CDR3 DNA reads as TGTGCCACTGCGACAATACAGGGGGCCAATCAGCCCCAGCATTTT. Amino acid sequence: CATATIQGANQPQHF. The chain carries TRBV19 and TRBJ1-5; 9 bases align to TRBD1. Germline V CDR1 and CDR2: LNHDA, SQIVND (reference sequence). The CDR3 length is 15 residues. Unmatched junction bases numbered 10, after V lost 10 bases and J lost 3 bases.

This clone was recorded once. The J gene is TRBJ1-5, the V gene TRBV15; no clear D. Per the germline V gene, CDR1 is LNHNV and CDR2 is YYDKDF (reference sequence). The germline V and J ends were trimmed by 0 bases and 2 bases, with 5 bases remaining between them. This CDR3 is built from 14 residues. For the CDR3, the DNA is TGTGCCACCAGCAGAGATCTAGGCAATCAGCCCCAGCATTTT. Its protein product is CATSRDLGNQPQHF.

V is TRBV9 and J is TRBJ2-7; 9 bases align to TRBD1. Germline CDR1 is SGDLS and CDR2 is YYNGEE. The CDR3 consists of 14 residues. After removal of 0 bases from V and 5 bases from J, the junction contained 3 bases not matched to a gene. CDR3 DNA sequence: TGTGCCAGCAGCGTAGGGACAGGGGTTCACGAGCAGTACTTC. As protein: CASSVGTGVHEQYF.

V is TRBV27 and J is TRBJ2-7, with 7 bases identical to TRBD1. The germline V gene has CDR1 MNHEY and CDR2 SMNVEV (reference sequence). Trimming at V came to 6 bases and at J to 5 bases, leaving 7 bases not matched to a gene. The CDR3 totals 13 residues. CDR3 region: CASSRDRVNEQYF. The CDR3 nucleotides read TGTGCCAGCAGCCGTGACAGGGTTAACGAGCAGTACTTC.

The chain recombines TRBV5-4 with TRBJ2-5; D is possibly TRBD2 (7 bases). The V gene lost 0 bases and the J gene lost 2 bases, with 14 bases spanning the gap. The germline V gene encodes CDR1 SGHNT and CDR2 YYREEE (reference sequence). This CDR3 is 16 amino acids long. The CDR3 protein is CASSLEGGIGQETQYF. CDR3 bases: TGTGCCAGCAGCTTGGAGGGGGGGATAGGGCAAGAGACCCAGTACTTC.

The CDR3, as DNA: TGTGCCAGCAGCCCCTGGACAGGGGACTACGAGCAGTACTTC. Translating gives CASSPWTGDYEQYF. The V call is TRBV7-2, the J call TRBJ2-7, with 9 bases that match TRBD1. The germline V gene has CDR1 SGHTA and CDR2 FQGNSA. J lost 3 bases, V lost 5 bases, and 5 bases had no gene match. This CDR3 contains 14 residues.

The chain has TRBV7-2 and TRBJ2-7, with 14 bases aligning to TRBD2. The germline V gene encodes CDR1 SGHTA and CDR2 FQGNSA. The CDR3 consists of 14 residues. V dropped 8 bases and J dropped 6; count of bases not matched to a gene: 6. The CDR3 DNA reads TGTGCCAGCGCCACGGGACTAGCGGGAGTCGAGCAGTACTTC. This codes for CASATGLAGVEQYF.

This chain links TRBV4-1 with TRBJ1-1; TRBD1 is a possible D gene (5 bases). This CDR3 is built from 18 residues. V was cut by 1 base and J by 5 bases, with 23 bases left in between. Germline V gene data show CDR1 as MGHRA and CDR2 as YSYEKL. CDR3 nucleotide sequence: TGCGCCAGCAGCCAAGTTATGGGCGAAAGGGGCAAGGGGACTGAAGCTTTCTTT. Amino acids: CASSQVMGERGKGTEAFF.

DNA of the CDR3: TGCGCCAGCAGCTTACAAGTCCAAGAGACCCAGTACTTC. Protein: CASSLQVQETQYF. The rearrangement links TRBV5-1 to TRBJ2-5; D is undetermined. Trimming took off 2 bases at V and 1 base at J, with 6 bases between the two ends. Germline CDR1 SGHRS, CDR2 YFSETQ. CDR3 size: 13 residues. Using reference TRBV5-1 and TRBJ2-5 for the parts outside the CDR3, the full variable domain is KAGVTQTPRYLIKTRGQQVTLSCSPISGHRSVSWYQQTPGQGLQFLFEYFSETQRNKGNFPGRFSGRQFSNSRSEMNVSTLELGDSALYLCASSLQVQETQYFGPGTRLLVL.

CDR3 nucleotides: TGTGCCAGCACTGGGGGACAGGGTGCCTCCTACAATGAGCAGTTCTTC. This codes for CASTGGQGASYNEQFF. V usage is TRBV28 and J usage is TRBJ2-1; 9 bases are shared with TRBD1. The CDR3 extends over 16 amino acids. V lost 7 bases to trimming and J lost 0 bases; unmatched junction nucleotides: 7. Germline CDR1 reads MDHEN; CDR2 reads SYDVKM.

This clone was found a few times. V is TRBV5-4 and J is TRBJ1-2; D is ambiguous. Germline V CDR1 and CDR2: SGHNT, YYREEE (reference sequence). V was cut by 4 bases and J by 8 bases, with 9 bases left in between. There are 11 residues in the CDR3. The CDR3 DNA follows: TGTGCCAGCAGCGGAGCTTGGGGCTACACCTTC. Translating it yields CASSGAWGYTF.

This clone was counted a few times. The rearrangement links TRBV4-1 to TRBJ2-2; 10 bases agree with TRBD2. With 1 base clipped from V and 3 bases from J, the junction kept 8 bases outside the gene matches. This CDR3 is built from 18 residues. In germline, CDR1 is MGHRA, CDR2 YSYEKL. CDR3 region: CASSQVVRLAGYTGELFF. The DNA for the CDR3 is TGCGCCAGCAGCCAAGTAGTTCGACTAGCGGGTTACACCGGGGAGCTGTTTTTT.

The chain is built from TRBV7-7 and TRBJ2-7; the match to TRBD2 covers 8 bases. Looked up from germline, CDR1 is SSHAT and CDR2 is FNYEAQ (reference sequence). CDR3 size: 13 residues. The CDR3 protein is CASSSGTSDEQYF. As DNA, the CDR3 is TGTGCTAGCTCCTCCGGGACTAGTGACGAGCAGTACTTC.

CDR3 sequence: CASSQDGRGPQPQHF. DNA of the CDR3: TGCGCCAGCAGCCAAGATGGCAGGGGTCCCCAGCCCCAGCATTTT. V gene TRBV4-1 combines with J gene TRBJ1-5, with D possibly matching TRBD1 (6 bases). V lost 0 bases and J 7 bases, leaving 13 bases between the germline ends. Germline assignment: CDR1 MGHRA and CDR2 YSYEKL. The CDR3 totals 15 residues.

This chain links TRBV6-1 with TRBJ2-7; perhaps TRBD2 as D (5 bases). V dropped 7 bases and J dropped 4 bases, with 8 bases sitting between them. Per germline, CDR1 MNHNS and CDR2 SASEGT. The CDR3 length is 11 residues. The CDR3 sequence: CASTEVYEQYF. CDR3 coding DNA: TGTGCCAGCACGGAGGTTTACGAGCAGTACTTC.

The J gene is TRBJ1-3, the V gene TRBV19; 8 bases are shared with TRBD1. Germline V gene lookup returns CDR1 LNHDA and CDR2 SQIVND (reference sequence). There are 12 residues in the CDR3. V was pared by 9 bases and J by 3 bases, with 1 base of the junction left unmatched. DNA for the CDR3: TGTGCCAGCGACAGGGGTGGAAACACCATATATTTT. Translation: CASDRGGNTIYF. Together with reference TRBV19 and TRBJ1-3, the CDR3 gives the full variable domain: DGGITQSPKYLFRKEGQNVTLSCEQNLNHDAMYWYRQDPGQGLRLIYYSQIVNDFQKGDIAEGYSVSREKKESFPLTVTSAQKNPTAFYLCASDRGGNTIYFGEGSWLTVV.

This clone was found a few times. The chain links TRBV6-5 to TRBJ2-7; the match to TRBD2 covers 9 bases. Germline V CDR1 and CDR2: MNHEY, SVGAGI. J was trimmed by 4 bases and V by 4 bases; bases with no gene match: 8. The CDR3 is 15 amino acids. The CDR3 region is CASSSALAGTYEQYF. CDR3 coding DNA: TGTGCCAGCAGTTCGGCTCTAGCGGGAACGTACGAGCAGTACTTC.

This sequence joins TRBV27 and TRBJ1-1; a weak D match, TRBD1 (5 bases). Germline assignment: CDR1 MNHEY and CDR2 SMNVEV (reference sequence). The germline V and J ends were trimmed by 3 bases and 4 bases, with 15 bases remaining between them. The CDR3 contains 15 residues. CDR3 sequence (DNA): TGTGCCAGCAGTTTTTCTAGGGGATTAAGCACTGAAGCTTTCTTT. Its translation: CASSFSRGLSTEAFF.

The chain links TRBV2 to TRBJ2-3, with 9 nucleotides matching TRBD2. The junction had 10 bases not matched to a gene; V was cut back by 8 bases and J by 7 bases. The CDR3 is 14 amino acids. Germline lookup yields CDR1 SNHLY and CDR2 FYNNEI. CDR3 in DNA: TGTGCCAGCCAACTAGCGGGTTCTGCGAATACGCAGTATTTT. Translating it yields CASQLAGSANTQYF.

The rearrangement links TRBV28 to TRBJ1-2; 7 bases agree with TRBD1. After removal of 1 base from V and 2 bases from J, the junction contained 4 bases not matched to a gene. The CDR3 is 15 residues long. Looked up from germline, CDR1 is MDHEN and CDR2 is SYDVKM. The CDR3 reads CASSLSDRLNYGYTF. For the CDR3, the DNA is TGTGCCAGCAGTTTATCGGACAGGTTGAACTATGGCTACACCTTC.

The chain couples TRBV30 to TRBJ1-2; tentatively, D is TRBD1 (5 bases). The CDR3 spans 12 residues. V was clipped by 0 bases and J by 5 bases, with 7 bases between them. The germline gives CDR1 GTSNPN, CDR2 SVGIG (reference sequence). The CDR3: CAWSVYRYGYTF. CDR3 nucleotides: TGTGCCTGGAGTGTCTACAGGTATGGCTACACCTTC.